The present entry profiles one T cell receptor beta chain with its context. Its cognate antigen is unknown. The library protocol tagged individual cDNA molecules with unique molecular identifiers. One entry per CDR3 protein, called by TCRdb with MiXCR from the 5' RACE reads. The table has some 64,000 distinct CDR3 sequences, roughly a sixth seen once. The V end was cut by 6 bases, the J end by 5 bases, with 18 bases between. The CDR3 is made up of 15 amino acids. CDR1 is SGHAT and CDR2 is FQNNGV in the germline V gene. This sample was included in a study of early T cells in non-severe SARS-CoV-2 infection. The overall study: Alpha and beta chains were unpaired, from unsorted whole-blood bulk RNA. The study's findings and limits: Sequences matched to VDJdb favored anti-spike CD8 responses, while private and CD4 specificities were missed.

This TCR came from an adult who was a healthcare worker with PCR-confirmed SARS-CoV-2 infection or an uninfected control (not recorded which). Here the sequenced sample was whole blood, taken at baseline. This chain joins TRBV11-2 and TRBJ2-3, with D tentatively TRBD2 (6 bases). The CDR3 here is CASSYRPGAGDTQYF. CDR3 nucleotides: TGTGCCAGCAGTTACCGGCCTGGAGCGGGAGATACGCAGTATTTT.